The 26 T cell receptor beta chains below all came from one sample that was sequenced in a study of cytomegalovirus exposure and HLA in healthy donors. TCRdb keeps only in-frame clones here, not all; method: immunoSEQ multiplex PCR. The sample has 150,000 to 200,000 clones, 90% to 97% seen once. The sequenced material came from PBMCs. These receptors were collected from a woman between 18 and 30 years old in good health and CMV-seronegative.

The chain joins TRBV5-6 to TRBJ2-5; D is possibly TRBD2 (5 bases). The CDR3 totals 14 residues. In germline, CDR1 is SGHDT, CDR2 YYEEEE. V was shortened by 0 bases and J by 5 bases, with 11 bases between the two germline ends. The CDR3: CASSLARVRETQYF. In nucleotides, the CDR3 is TGTGCCAGCAGCTTGGCGCGGGTACGGGAGACCCAGTACTTC.

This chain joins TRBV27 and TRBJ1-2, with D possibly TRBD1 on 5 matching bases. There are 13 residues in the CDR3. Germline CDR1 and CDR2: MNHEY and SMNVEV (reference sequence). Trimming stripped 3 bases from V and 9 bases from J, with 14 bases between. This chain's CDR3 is CASSFGRGDSYTF. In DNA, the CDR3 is TGTGCCAGCAGTTTTGGCCGGGGGGATAGCTACACCTTC.

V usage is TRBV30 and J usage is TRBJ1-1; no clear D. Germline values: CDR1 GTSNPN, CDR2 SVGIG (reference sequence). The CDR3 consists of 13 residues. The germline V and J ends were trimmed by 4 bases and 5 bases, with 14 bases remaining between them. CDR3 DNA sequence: TGTGCCTGGAACGCACGAACGGGGACTGAAGCTTTCTTT. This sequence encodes CAWNARTGTEAFF. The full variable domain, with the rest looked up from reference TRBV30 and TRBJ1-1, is SQTIHQWPATLVQPVGSPLSLECTVEGTSNPNLYWYRQAAGRGLQLLFYSVGIGQISSEVPQNLSASRPQDRQFILSSKKLLLSDSGFYLCAWNARTGTEAFFGQGTRLTVV.

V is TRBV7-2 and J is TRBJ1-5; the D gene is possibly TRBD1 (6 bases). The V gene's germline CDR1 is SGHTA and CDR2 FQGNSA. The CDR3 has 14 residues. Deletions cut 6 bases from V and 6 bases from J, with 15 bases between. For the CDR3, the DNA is TGTGCCAGCAGTCAAGGACAGTTCGGTCAGCCCCAGCATTTT. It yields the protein CASSQGQFGQPQHF.

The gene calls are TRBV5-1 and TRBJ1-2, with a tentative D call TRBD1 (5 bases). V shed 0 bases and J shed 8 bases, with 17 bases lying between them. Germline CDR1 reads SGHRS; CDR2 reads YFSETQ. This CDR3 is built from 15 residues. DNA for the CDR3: TGCGCCAGCAGCTTGGGCGGAAGGGGTGGAGAAGGCTACACCTTC. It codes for CASSLGGRGGEGYTF. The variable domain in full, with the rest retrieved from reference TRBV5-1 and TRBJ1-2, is KAGVTQTPRYLIKTRGQQVTLSCSPISGHRSVSWYQQTPGQGLQFLFEYFSETQRNKGNFPGRFSGRQFSNSRSEMNVSTLELGDSALYLCASSLGGRGGEGYTFGSGTRLTVV.

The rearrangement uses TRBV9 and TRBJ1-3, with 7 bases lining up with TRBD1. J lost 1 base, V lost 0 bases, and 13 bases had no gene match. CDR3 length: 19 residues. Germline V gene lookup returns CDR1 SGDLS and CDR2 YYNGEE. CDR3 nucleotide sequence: TGTGCCAGCAGCGTAGCCGGGGACAGCTCCCTAGGATCTGGAAACACCATATATTTT. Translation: CASSVAGDSSLGSGNTIYF.

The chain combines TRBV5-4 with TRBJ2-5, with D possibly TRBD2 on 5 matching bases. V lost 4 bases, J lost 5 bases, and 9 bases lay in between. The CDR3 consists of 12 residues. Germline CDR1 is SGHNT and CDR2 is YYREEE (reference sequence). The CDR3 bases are TGTGCCAGCAGCCCGCGAGGGGAGACCCAGTACTTC. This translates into CASSPRGETQYF. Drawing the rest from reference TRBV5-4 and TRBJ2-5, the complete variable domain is ETGVTQSPTHLIKTRGQQVTLRCSSQSGHNTVSWYQQALGQGPQFIFQYYREEENGRGNFPPRFSGLQFPNYSSELNVNALELDDSALYLCASSPRGETQYFGPGTRLLVL.

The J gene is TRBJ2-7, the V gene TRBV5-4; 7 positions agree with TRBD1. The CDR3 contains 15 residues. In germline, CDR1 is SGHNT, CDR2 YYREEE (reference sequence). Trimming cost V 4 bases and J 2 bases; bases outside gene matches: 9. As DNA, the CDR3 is TGTGCCAGCAGCGCCAAGACAGGGTCCCCCTACGAGCAGTACTTC. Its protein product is CASSAKTGSPYEQYF.

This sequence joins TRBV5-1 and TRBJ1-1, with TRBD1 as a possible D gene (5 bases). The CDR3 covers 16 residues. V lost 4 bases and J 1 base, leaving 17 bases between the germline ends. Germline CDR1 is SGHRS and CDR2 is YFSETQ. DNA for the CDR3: TGCGCCAGCAGCCCCCATGGCCAGGGATCGAACACTGAAGCTTTCTTT. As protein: CASSPHGQGSNTEAFF.

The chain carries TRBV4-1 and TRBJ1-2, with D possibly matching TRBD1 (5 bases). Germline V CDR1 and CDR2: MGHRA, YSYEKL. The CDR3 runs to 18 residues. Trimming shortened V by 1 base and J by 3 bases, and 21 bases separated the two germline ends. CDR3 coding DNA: TGCGCCAGCAGCCAAGTTACGGGACTTCCTCCCCGGGACTATGGCTACACCTTC. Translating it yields CASSQVTGLPPRDYGYTF.

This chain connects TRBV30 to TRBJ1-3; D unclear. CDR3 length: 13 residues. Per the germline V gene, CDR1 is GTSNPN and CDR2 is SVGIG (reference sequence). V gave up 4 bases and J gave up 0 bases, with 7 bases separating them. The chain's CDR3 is CAWKQISGNTIYF. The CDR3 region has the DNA TGTGCCTGGAAACAGATCTCTGGAAACACCATATATTTT.

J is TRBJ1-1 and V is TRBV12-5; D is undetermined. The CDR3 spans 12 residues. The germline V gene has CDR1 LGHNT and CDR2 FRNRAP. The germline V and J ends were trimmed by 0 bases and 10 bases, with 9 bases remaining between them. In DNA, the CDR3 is TGTGCTAGTGGTTTGGTTGGAGGGAGAGCTTTCTTT. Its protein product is CASGLVGGRAFF.

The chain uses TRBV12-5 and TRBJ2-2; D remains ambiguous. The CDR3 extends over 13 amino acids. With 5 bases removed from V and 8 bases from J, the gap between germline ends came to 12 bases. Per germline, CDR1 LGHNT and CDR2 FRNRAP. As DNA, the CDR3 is TGTGCTAGTGGTCTTTCCTATACTGGGGAGCTGTTTTTT. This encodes CASGLSYTGELFF.

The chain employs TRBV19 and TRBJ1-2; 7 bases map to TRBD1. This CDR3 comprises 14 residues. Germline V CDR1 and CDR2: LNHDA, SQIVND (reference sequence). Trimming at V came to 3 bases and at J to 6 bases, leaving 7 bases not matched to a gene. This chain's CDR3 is CASSMAGGGNGYTF. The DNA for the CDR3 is TGTGCCAGTAGTATGGCAGGGGGAGGTAATGGCTACACCTTC.

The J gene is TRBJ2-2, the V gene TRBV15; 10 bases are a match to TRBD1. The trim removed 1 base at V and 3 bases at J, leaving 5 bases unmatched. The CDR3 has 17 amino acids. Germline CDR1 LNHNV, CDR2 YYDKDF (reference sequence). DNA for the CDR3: TGTGCCACCAGCAGAGTTCGGACAGGGGGGGACACCGGGGAGCTGTTTTTT. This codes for CATSRVRTGGDTGELFF.

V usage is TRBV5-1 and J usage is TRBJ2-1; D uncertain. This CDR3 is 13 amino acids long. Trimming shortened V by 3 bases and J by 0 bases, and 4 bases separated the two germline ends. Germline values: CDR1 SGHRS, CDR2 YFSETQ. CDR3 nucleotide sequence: TGCGCCAGCAGCTCGAGCTCCTACAATGAGCAGTTCTTC. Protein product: CASSSSSYNEQFF.

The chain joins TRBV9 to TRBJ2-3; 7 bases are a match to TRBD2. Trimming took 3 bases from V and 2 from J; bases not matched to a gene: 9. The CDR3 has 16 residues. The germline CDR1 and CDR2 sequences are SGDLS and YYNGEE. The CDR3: CASSAISGVPTDTQYF. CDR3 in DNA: TGTGCCAGCAGCGCGATCAGCGGGGTTCCCACAGATACGCAGTATTTT.

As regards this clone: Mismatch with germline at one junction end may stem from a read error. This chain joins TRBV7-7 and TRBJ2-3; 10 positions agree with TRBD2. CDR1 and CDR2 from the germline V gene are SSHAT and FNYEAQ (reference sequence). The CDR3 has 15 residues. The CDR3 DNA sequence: TGTGCTAGCAGCAAAGCGGGGGGGAGCACAGATACGCAGTATTTT. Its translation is CASSKAGGSTDTQYF.

The CDR3: CASSLETGRGDTQYF. In DNA form, the CDR3 reads TGCGCCAGCAGCTTGGAGACAGGACGGGGAGATACGCAGTATTTT. V and J are TRBV5-1 and TRBJ2-3; the D gene is possibly TRBD1 (6 bases). The CDR3 loop spans 15 amino acids. The V end was cut by 0 bases, the J end by 5 bases, with 13 bases between. Germline lookup yields CDR1 SGHRS and CDR2 YFSETQ. Variable domain in full (rest from reference TRBV5-1 and TRBJ2-3): KAGVTQTPRYLIKTRGQQVTLSCSPISGHRSVSWYQQTPGQGLQFLFEYFSETQRNKGNFPGRFSGRQFSNSRSEMNVSTLELGDSALYLCASSLETGRGDTQYFGPGTRLTVL.

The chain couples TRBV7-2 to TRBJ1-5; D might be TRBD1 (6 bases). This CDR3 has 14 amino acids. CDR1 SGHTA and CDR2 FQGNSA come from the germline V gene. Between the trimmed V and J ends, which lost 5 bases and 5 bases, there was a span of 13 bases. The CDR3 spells CASSLPDSDQPQHF. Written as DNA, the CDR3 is TGTGCCAGCAGCCTTCCGGACAGCGATCAGCCCCAGCATTTT.

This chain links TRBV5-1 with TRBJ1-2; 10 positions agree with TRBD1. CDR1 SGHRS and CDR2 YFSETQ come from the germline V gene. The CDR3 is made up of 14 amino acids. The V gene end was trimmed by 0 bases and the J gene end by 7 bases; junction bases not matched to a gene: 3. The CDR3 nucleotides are TGCGCCAGCAGCTTGGGGGACAGGGGCTCTGGCTACACCTTC. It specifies CASSLGDRGSGYTF.

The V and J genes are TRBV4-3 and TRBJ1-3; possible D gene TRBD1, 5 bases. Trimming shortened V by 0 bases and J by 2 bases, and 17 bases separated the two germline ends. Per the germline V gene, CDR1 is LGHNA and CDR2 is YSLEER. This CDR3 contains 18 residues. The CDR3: CASSQDYGGVAAGNTIYF. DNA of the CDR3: TGCGCCAGCAGCCAAGATTATGGGGGGGTAGCTGCTGGAAACACCATATATTTT.

The CDR3 loop is CASTETGTAEDEAFF. CDR3 nucleotide sequence: TGCGCCAGCACAGAGACGGGGACAGCCGAGGACGAAGCTTTCTTT. The V gene is TRBV5-1, the J gene TRBJ1-1; the match to TRBD1 covers 7 bases. Trimming at V came to 6 bases and at J to 8 bases, leaving 16 bases not matched to a gene. Germline V gives CDR1 SGHRS, CDR2 YFSETQ. The CDR3 is 15 residues long.

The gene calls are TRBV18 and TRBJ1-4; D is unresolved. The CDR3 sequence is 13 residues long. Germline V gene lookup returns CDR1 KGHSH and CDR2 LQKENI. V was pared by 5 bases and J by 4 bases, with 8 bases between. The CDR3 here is CASSSGINEKLFF. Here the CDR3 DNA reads TGTGCCAGCTCATCGGGGATTAATGAAAAACTGTTTTTT.

In DNA form, the CDR3 reads TGCAGTGCACACCGGGACAGGGTGTTCTTC. Translated, it gives CSAHRDRVFF. The chain employs TRBV20-1 and TRBJ2-1, with 9 bases lining up with TRBD1. Germline V gene sequence: CDR1 DFQATT, CDR2 SNEGSKA (reference sequence). Germline trimming cut 6 bases from V and 15 bases from J; bases unmatched to any gene: 6. The CDR3 has 10 amino acids.

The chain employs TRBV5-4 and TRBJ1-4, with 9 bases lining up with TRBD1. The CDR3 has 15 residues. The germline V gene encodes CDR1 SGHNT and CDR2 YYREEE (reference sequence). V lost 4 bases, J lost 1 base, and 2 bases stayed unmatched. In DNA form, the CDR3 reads TGTGCCAGCAGCCCGGGACAGGGAACTAATGAAAAACTGTTTTTT. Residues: CASSPGQGTNEKLFF.